Following are 24 T cell receptor beta chains from one sample sequenced in a study of blood T cell repertoires in COVID-19. Profiled with immunoSEQ multiplex PCR; TCRdb holds only in-frame clones, not every one. The profile shows 110,000 or so clones, approximately 90% of them singletons. The sequenced sample was peripheral blood. The source of these receptors is a human donor with acute or convalescent COVID-19. The donor label of this sample is uncertain.

The gene calls are TRBV28 and TRBJ2-2, with 11 positions matching TRBD1. This CDR3 has 15 amino acids. The germline V gene has CDR1 MDHEN and CDR2 SYDVKM. Trimming at V came to 7 bases and at J to 6 bases, leaving 7 bases not matched to a gene. CDR3 DNA sequence: TGTGCCAGCATCACACCGGGACAGGGGGCCGGGGAGCTGTTTTTT. Its protein is CASITPGQGAGELFF.

This chain joins TRBV5-4 and TRBJ1-1, with 8 bases aligning to TRBD1. This CDR3 contains 12 residues. Germline trimming cut 4 bases from V and 7 bases from J; bases unmatched to any gene: 3. CDR1 and CDR2 (germline): SGHNT, YYREEE (reference sequence). CDR3 region: CASSLDRGEAFF. The CDR3 DNA reads as TGTGCCAGCAGCCTAGACAGGGGTGAAGCTTTCTTT.

The rearrangement uses TRBV7-8 and TRBJ1-3; 10 bases align to TRBD1. The CDR3 is 17 residues long. Trimming cost V 0 bases and J 4 bases; bases outside gene matches: 6. Looked up from germline, CDR1 is SGHVS and CDR2 is FQNEAQ. CDR3 coding DNA: TGTGCCAGCAGCTTAGCGCTGACAGGGGGCCTAGGAAACACCATATATTTT. Amino acids: CASSLALTGGLGNTIYF.

V gene TRBV7-9 combines with J gene TRBJ1-2, with TRBD1 identical over 7 bases. The CDR3 extends over 13 amino acids. V trimming: 7 bases; J trimming: 6 bases; junction bases outside the gene matches: 8. In germline, CDR1 is SEHNR, CDR2 FQNEAQ (reference sequence). CDR3 amino acids: CASTGQEHHGYTF. As DNA, the CDR3 is TGTGCCAGCACCGGACAGGAACACCATGGCTACACCTTC.

V gene TRBV5-5 combines with J gene TRBJ2-1, with TRBD2 matching 9 bases. The ends lost 3 bases at V and 5 bases at J; junction bases unmatched: 3. This CDR3 comprises 14 residues. Per the germline V gene, CDR1 is SGHKS and CDR2 is YYEKEE (reference sequence). CDR3 nucleotide sequence: TGTGCCAGCAGCTATACTAGCGGGCACAATGAGCAGTTCTTC. Its translation: CASSYTSGHNEQFF.

The chain carries TRBV6-6 and TRBJ1-2; no clear D. This CDR3 comprises 13 residues. CDR1 is MNHNY and CDR2 is SVGAGI in the germline V gene (reference sequence). Trimming removed 8 bases at V and 4 bases at J, with 14 bases between. CDR3 sequence reads: CASSPPGSYGYTF. The CDR3 nucleotides read TGTGCCAGCTCTCCCCCAGGTTCCTATGGCTACACCTTC.

In this sample, this clone turned up a few times. V gene TRBV27 combines with J gene TRBJ1-4, with 9 bases that match TRBD1. This CDR3 is built from 18 residues. V was pared by 5 bases and J by 3 bases, with 13 bases of the junction left unmatched. Germline CDR1 is MNHEY and CDR2 is SMNVEV (reference sequence). The CDR3 DNA follows: TGTGCCAGCAGTCCGGGACAGGGAGGGACATTAGCTAATGAAAAACTGTTTTTT. Its protein is CASSPGQGGTLANEKLFF.

This clone has only a few counts. The rearrangement links TRBV7-8 to TRBJ2-6, with a tentative D call TRBD1 (6 bases). Trimming removed 4 bases at V and 2 bases at J, with 21 bases between. Germline-derived CDR1 and CDR2 are SGHVS and FQNEAQ. CDR3 length: 19 residues. CDR3 DNA: TGTGCCAGCAGCTGGGGGTCTCTCAGGGGCAGGGCTGGGGCCAACGTCCTGACTTTC. This translates into CASSWGSLRGRAGANVLTF.

The CDR3: CSSEAGGGYGYTF. The CDR3 nucleotides are TGCAGCTCCGAGGCCGGGGGAGGTTATGGCTACACCTTC. The chain joins TRBV29-1 to TRBJ1-2, with D perhaps TRBD1 (5 bases). This CDR3 is built from 13 residues. Germline assignment: CDR1 SQVTM and CDR2 ANQGSEA. V lost 8 bases, J lost 5 bases, and 18 bases lay in between.

The genes are TRBV28 and TRBJ1-2, with 7 bases fitting TRBD1. The V segment lost 5 bases and the J segment 3 bases; nucleotides outside the gene matches: 3. CDR1 is MDHEN and CDR2 is SYDVKM in the germline V gene. CDR3 size: 13 residues. This chain's CDR3 is CASSRTGDYGYTF. DNA for the CDR3: TGTGCCAGCAGTAGGACAGGAGACTATGGCTACACCTTC.

The chain joins TRBV28 to TRBJ1-4, with 8 bases that match TRBD1. Germline CDR1 MDHEN, CDR2 SYDVKM. The CDR3 is 15 residues long. Trimming took 5 bases from V and 7 from J; bases not matched to a gene: 9. The CDR3 here is CASSPRPGTGEKLFF. The CDR3 coding sequence is TGTGCCAGCAGTCCGCGCCCCGGGACAGGTGAAAAACTGTTTTTT. Variable domain in full (rest from reference TRBV28 and TRBJ1-4): DVKVTQSSRYLVKRTGEKVFLECVQDMDHENMFWYRQDPGLGLRLIYFSYDVKMKEKGDIPEGYSVSREKKERFSLILESASTNQTSMYLCASSPRPGTGEKLFFGSGTQLSVL.

V and J are TRBV7-2 and TRBJ2-7; 10 bases agree with TRBD2. The V and J ends lost 4 bases and 1 base, in that order; junction bases with no gene match: 4. Germline CDR1 is SGHTA and CDR2 is FQGNSA. The CDR3 contains 15 residues. In DNA form, the CDR3 reads TGTGCCAGCAGCTCCTTAGCGGGGGGTTCCTACGAGCAGTACTTC. It yields the protein CASSSLAGGSYEQYF.

The rearrangement links TRBV28 to TRBJ2-3; tentative D call: TRBD2 (5 bases). Germline assignment: CDR1 MDHEN and CDR2 SYDVKM. The CDR3 is 13 amino acids. Trimming removed 2 bases at V and 7 bases at J, with 10 bases between. Written as DNA, the CDR3 is TGTGCCAGCAGTTTAGGACTTTCCAATACGCAGTATTTT. Protein product: CASSLGLSNTQYF.

The V call is TRBV6-5, the J call TRBJ1-2; TRBD1 matches at 9 bases. Germline values: CDR1 MNHEY, CDR2 SVGAGI. The CDR3 loop spans 15 amino acids. Unmatched junction bases numbered 7, after V lost 8 bases and J lost 0 bases. The chain's CDR3 is CASPRQGGSNYGYTF. The DNA for the CDR3 is TGTGCCAGCCCGAGACAGGGGGGCTCTAACTATGGCTACACCTTC.

For this clone: One end of the junction is discordant with germline, which a read error may explain. The chain recombines TRBV27 with TRBJ1-6; 11 bases map to TRBD1. Germline V gene lookup returns CDR1 MNHEY and CDR2 SMNVEV (reference sequence). The CDR3 runs 18 residues. CDR3 sequence reads: CASRRTYGQGAFNSPLHF. The CDR3 coding sequence is TGTGCCAGCAGGAGGACCTATGGACAGGGGGCATTCAATTCCCCCCTCCACTTT.

V gene TRBV7-2 combines with J gene TRBJ2-7; 11 bases are shared with TRBD2. CDR1 and CDR2 from the germline V gene are SGHTA and FQGNSA. J gave up 1 base and V 5 bases, and 4 bases lay outside the gene matches. The CDR3 runs to 15 residues. The CDR3 reads CASSTTSGASYEQYF. The CDR3 coding sequence is TGTGCCAGCAGCACGACTAGCGGGGCTTCCTACGAGCAGTACTTC.

The V gene is TRBV5-1, the J gene TRBJ1-4; D uncertain. The CDR3 has 14 amino acids. CDR1 is SGHRS, CDR2 YFSETQ, per germline. The V and J ends lost 7 bases and 0 bases respectively, with 10 bases between them. In DNA form, the CDR3 reads TGCGCCAGCGCCCTGGCAGCAACTAATGAAAAACTGTTTTTT. Its protein is CASALAATNEKLFF.

This CDR3 is CASSQGLRGEQFF. Written as DNA, the CDR3 is TGCGCCAGCAGCCAAGGTCTGCGGGGTGAGCAGTTCTTC. This chain links TRBV4-1 with TRBJ2-1, with a tentative D call TRBD2 (6 bases). Germline lookup yields CDR1 MGHRA and CDR2 YSYEKL. There are 13 residues in the CDR3. The V gene lost 1 base and the J gene lost 9 bases, with 10 bases spanning the gap.

The rearrangement links TRBV13 to TRBJ2-3; D ambiguous. Trimming left V 4 bases short and J 0 bases short, with 5 bases between. The CDR3 loop spans 13 amino acids. CDR1 PRHDT and CDR2 FYEKMQ come from the germline V gene (reference sequence). CDR3 in DNA: TGTGCCAGCAGCTCAACTAGCACAGATACGCAGTATTTT. Translated: CASSSTSTDTQYF.

The V and J genes are TRBV18 and TRBJ1-2; 7 bases align to TRBD1. This CDR3 spans 15 amino acids. The germline CDR1 and CDR2 sequences are KGHSH and LQKENI. V lost 0 bases, J lost 5 bases, and 6 bases stayed unmatched. The DNA of the CDR3 is TGTGCCAGCTCACCACCGGGGACAGCCTCATATGGCTACACCTTC. It specifies CASSPPGTASYGYTF.

The chain is built from TRBV23-1 and TRBJ2-7; 8 nucleotides agree with TRBD1. TRBV23-1 is placed among ORFs of uncertain function. This CDR3 has 16 residues. V lost 4 bases, J lost 0 bases, and 8 bases stayed unmatched. The CDR3 loop is CASSLSGQGVSYEQYF. CDR3 coding DNA: TGCGCCAGCAGTCTTAGTGGACAGGGCGTCTCCTACGAGCAGTACTTC.

J is TRBJ1-4 and V is TRBV18, with TRBD1 matching over 7 bases. The CDR3 is 14 amino acids. Germline V gives CDR1 KGHSH, CDR2 LQKENI. V shed 5 bases and J 5 bases; nucleotides not matched to a gene: 5. CDR3 residues: CASSDRALNEKLFF. The CDR3 DNA follows: TGTGCCAGCTCAGACAGGGCACTCAATGAAAAACTGTTTTTT.

This clone was recorded once. J is TRBJ1-5 and V is TRBV12-3 or TRBV12-4; D unclear. The CDR3 has 13 residues. V dropped 2 bases and J dropped 7 bases, with 9 bases sitting between them. CDR3 DNA: TGTGCCAGCAGTTTAATTTTGAGGCAGCCCCAGCATTTT. Translated, it gives CASSLILRQPQHF.

The CDR3, as DNA: TGTGCCAGTAGTATGGGGGGTGTCAACACTGAAGCTTTCTTT. It codes for CASSMGGVNTEAFF. The chain has TRBV19 and TRBJ1-1; D is possibly TRBD1 (5 bases). Between the trimmed V and J ends, which lost 3 bases and 2 bases, there was a span of 10 bases. Germline CDR1 LNHDA, CDR2 SQIVND (reference sequence). The CDR3 spans 14 residues.